Each of the 27 T cell receptor beta chains below was sequenced from the same sample in a study of shared clonotypes between healthy human individuals. This table comes from immunoSEQ multiplex PCR, and its TCRdb copy is limited to in-frame clones, with some not included. The sample includes roughly 1 million clones, about four fifths of them seen just once. Input material: memory CD4+ T cells from PBMCs. Subset described: CD45RA-negative fraction. All receptors come from a man between 18 and 29 years old in good health. Some clones in this sample may be carry-over from other donors' samples.

This chain uses TRBV6-1 with TRBJ1-5; no firm D call. Germline CDR1 MNHNS, CDR2 SASEGT. The CDR3 runs to 14 residues. V was trimmed by 7 bases and J by 2 bases, leaving 12 bases between them. CDR3 in amino acids: CASMGILGNQPQHF. The DNA of the CDR3 is TGTGCCAGCATGGGCATCCTGGGCAATCAGCCCCAGCATTTT.

V gene TRBV18 combines with J gene TRBJ1-2; no clear D. Per germline, CDR1 KGHSH and CDR2 LQKENI. Trimming stripped 4 bases from V and 4 bases from J, with 10 bases between. The CDR3 is 13 amino acids. In DNA form, the CDR3 reads TGTGCCAGCTCACAGGGTCTTGCCTATGGCTACACCTTC. Its translation: CASSQGLAYGYTF.

V is TRBV2 and J is TRBJ2-5; D call uncertain. This CDR3 comprises 11 residues. V dropped 8 bases and J dropped 5 bases, with 9 bases sitting between them. Germline V CDR1 and CDR2: SNHLY, FYNNEI. The CDR3 protein is CASLFRETQYF. The CDR3 DNA is TGTGCCAGCTTATTTAGGGAGACCCAGTACTTC.

The chain joins TRBV6-5 to TRBJ2-5; 7 nucleotides align to TRBD1. Trimming took 6 bases from V and 2 from J; bases not matched to a gene: 9. The length of the CDR3 is 15 residues. From germline, CDR1 is MNHEY and CDR2 SVGAGI. Written as DNA, the CDR3 is TGTGCCAGCAGAGAGACTGTGGGACAGCAAGAGACCCAGTACTTC. Encoded protein: CASRETVGQQETQYF.

This clone turned up a few times. The rearrangement links TRBV7-2 to TRBJ1-2; TRBD1 matches at 8 bases. The CDR3 spans 14 residues. Germline CDR1 SGHTA, CDR2 FQGNSA. The ends lost 9 bases at V and 2 bases at J; junction bases unmatched: 8. CDR3 in amino acids: CASAGGAGNYGYTF. The DNA of the CDR3 is TGTGCCAGTGCAGGGGGCGCTGGAAACTATGGCTACACCTTC.

V and J are TRBV15 and TRBJ1-2; the match to TRBD1 covers 9 bases. The J segment lost 4 bases and the V segment lost 6 bases, leaving 9 bases of the junction unmatched. Germline-derived CDR1 and CDR2 are LNHNV and YYDKDF (reference sequence). The CDR3 runs 15 residues. The CDR3 DNA sequence: TGTGCCACCAGTGAAAGGACAGGGGCGATCTATGGCTACACCTTC. Translation: CATSERTGAIYGYTF.

As for this clone: The same CDR3 can be traced to other DNA sequences in this sample. This chain links TRBV7-8 with TRBJ2-7, with 12 bases aligning to TRBD1. Losses at the gene ends were 1 base for V and 6 bases for J; bases not matched to a gene: 4. In germline, CDR1 is SGHVS, CDR2 FQNEAQ. The CDR3 has 15 amino acids. The CDR3 region is CASSLGRDRGREQYF. CDR3 DNA sequence: TGTGCCAGCAGCTTAGGCCGGGACAGGGGGCGCGAGCAGTACTTC.

CDR3 sequence reads: CASSSGGGWVYGYTF. Written as DNA, the CDR3 is TGTGCCAGCAGCTCGGGAGGCGGGTGGGTCTATGGCTACACCTTC. The genes are TRBV6-6 and TRBJ1-2; D unclear. Germline-derived CDR1 and CDR2 are MNHNY and SVGAGI (reference sequence). V was clipped by 6 bases and J by 4 bases, with 18 bases between them. This CDR3 is 15 amino acids long.

The V and J genes are TRBV7-8 and TRBJ2-7; D is ambiguous. V was cut by 0 bases and J by 5 bases, with 11 bases left in between. CDR1 SGHVS and CDR2 FQNEAQ come from the germline V gene. There are 14 residues in the CDR3. The CDR3 nucleotides are TGTGCCAGCAGCTTAGCAGGTCCTAGTAACGAGCAGTACTTC. Translated: CASSLAGPSNEQYF.

V gene TRBV6-1 combines with J gene TRBJ2-1; maybe TRBD2 (5 bases). Germline-derived CDR1 and CDR2 are MNHNS and SASEGT. This CDR3 has 13 residues. V was pared by 4 bases and J by 8 bases, with 12 bases between. The CDR3 region is CASSVGEGHEQFF. The CDR3 DNA follows: TGTGCCAGCAGTGTGGGCGAGGGCCATGAGCAGTTCTTC.

Only a few counts were recorded for this clone. The chain couples TRBV5-4 to TRBJ1-1; D might be TRBD1 (6 bases). The CDR3 sequence is 14 residues long. Germline values: CDR1 SGHNT, CDR2 YYREEE (reference sequence). The ends were cut back, 4 bases at V and 1 base at J, with 11 bases in the middle. CDR3 bases: TGTGCCAGCAGCACCCGGGGGCCGAACACTGAAGCTTTCTTT. It translates to CASSTRGPNTEAFF.

V usage is TRBV5-1 and J usage is TRBJ1-2; D remains ambiguous. The V and J ends lost 0 bases and 2 bases respectively, with 2 bases between them. This CDR3 is built from 12 residues. Germline assignment: CDR1 SGHRS and CDR2 YFSETQ. Here the CDR3 DNA reads TGCGCCAGCAGCTTGGAGAACTATGGCTACACCTTC. Translated, it gives CASSLENYGYTF.

This clone was counted a single time. This chain links TRBV5-1 with TRBJ2-7; the match to TRBD2 covers 7 bases. The CDR3 loop spans 12 amino acids. V lost 6 bases and J lost 5; bases outside the gene matches: 5. Germline CDR1 is SGHRS and CDR2 is YFSETQ. This chain's CDR3 is CASTAGDHEQYF. As DNA, the CDR3 is TGCGCCAGCACGGCGGGAGACCACGAGCAGTACTTC.

J is TRBJ2-3 and V is TRBV27; 7 bases map to TRBD1. With V trimmed by 6 bases and J by 1 base, 4 bases remained unmatched. Germline CDR1 is MNHEY and CDR2 is SMNVEV (reference sequence). The CDR3 length is 14 residues. In DNA form, the CDR3 reads TGTGCCAGCAGCTACGGACAGGGCACAGATACGCAGTATTTT. Protein sequence: CASSYGQGTDTQYF.

The chain couples TRBV5-5 to TRBJ1-1; D remains unclear. Trimming cost V 2 bases and J 7 bases, with 18 bases left between them. In germline, CDR1 is SGHKS, CDR2 YYEKEE (reference sequence). The CDR3 has 15 amino acids. The CDR3 DNA follows: TGTGCCAGCAGCTTTGAAAGTTCAAGTGTGGGTGAAGCTTTCTTT. Its translation is CASSFESSSVGEAFF.

This clone showed up just once. This sequence joins TRBV19 and TRBJ1-2; possibly TRBD1 for D (5 bases). V shed 4 bases and J shed 4 bases, with 13 bases lying between them. The CDR3 totals 14 residues. Germline V lookup: CDR1 LNHDA, CDR2 SQIVND (reference sequence). CDR3 protein: CASSRSGDVYGYTF. In DNA form, the CDR3 reads TGTGCCAGTAGTAGGTCGGGGGACGTCTATGGCTACACCTTC. Full variable domain (remainder filled in from reference TRBV19 and TRBJ1-2): DGGITQSPKYLFRKEGQNVTLSCEQNLNHDAMYWYRQDPGQGLRLIYYSQIVNDFQKGDIAEGYSVSREKKESFPLTVTSAQKNPTAFYLCASSRSGDVYGYTFGSGTRLTVV.

The chain carries TRBV5-1 and TRBJ2-5; 9 bases agree with TRBD1. Per the germline V gene, CDR1 is SGHRS and CDR2 is YFSETQ. Trimming removed 4 bases from V and 7 bases from J; junction bases left unmatched: 11. The CDR3 extends over 15 amino acids. Written as DNA, the CDR3 is TGCGCCAGCAGCCTTGCCCCGACAGGGGGGGGGACCCAGTACTTC. It yields the protein CASSLAPTGGGTQYF.

V is TRBV5-6 and J is TRBJ2-1; D is perhaps TRBD2 (5 bases). The V end was cut by 5 bases, the J end by 4 bases, with 19 bases between. Germline V gene lookup returns CDR1 SGHDT and CDR2 YYEEEE. The CDR3 contains 16 residues. The CDR3 sequence: CASSVGVSRLYNEQFF. In nucleotides, the CDR3 is TGTGCCAGCAGTGTGGGAGTTTCGCGCCTTTACAATGAGCAGTTCTTC.

This chain links TRBV2 with TRBJ2-7; D gene ambiguous. Trimming removed 7 bases at V and 7 bases at J, with 14 bases between. CDR1 and CDR2 from the germline V gene are SNHLY and FYNNEI. The CDR3 is 12 amino acids. CDR3 sequence reads: CASTTGAREQYF. CDR3 DNA sequence: TGTGCCAGCACTACGGGTGCGAGGGAGCAGTACTTC.

This chain links TRBV7-9 with TRBJ2-7; D is unclear. The CDR3 covers 13 residues. The germline gives CDR1 SEHNR, CDR2 FQNEAQ (reference sequence). Trimming pared 3 bases from V and 3 bases from J, leaving 9 bases between. The CDR3 coding sequence is TGTGCCAGCAGCTTTTGGCAGAGCTACGAGCAGTACTTC. This encodes CASSFWQSYEQYF.

A word on this clone: This same CDR3 is encoded by further DNA sequences in the sample. The chain joins TRBV25-1 to TRBJ2-3; D uncertain. The CDR3 has 13 amino acids. Trimming left V 6 bases short and J 6 bases short, with 13 bases between. CDR1 and CDR2 (germline): MGHDK, SYGVNS. The CDR3 loop reads CASSMPSTDTQYF. CDR3 DNA: TGTGCCAGCAGCATGCCGTCGACGGATACGCAGTATTTT.

The rearrangement joins TRBV2 to TRBJ1-1, with 7 nucleotides matching TRBD1. The CDR3 runs to 13 residues. J lost 7 bases, V lost 5 bases, and 7 bases had no gene match. Germline CDR1 SNHLY, CDR2 FYNNEI. CDR3 DNA sequence: TGTGCCAGCAGTTCGTTACAGGGGATTGAAGCTTTCTTT. It is translated as CASSSLQGIEAFF.

This clone was counted at least ten times. This chain uses TRBV6-5 with TRBJ1-5; 9 nucleotides agree with TRBD1. Germline V gene data show CDR1 as MNHEY and CDR2 as SVGAGI. This CDR3 has 13 amino acids. The V segment lost 6 bases and the J segment 7 bases; nucleotides outside the gene matches: 4. CDR3 sequence: CASSTGGRQPQHF. Here the CDR3 DNA reads TGTGCCAGCAGCACAGGGGGCCGCCAGCCCCAGCATTTT.

The chain has TRBV25-1 and TRBJ2-3; perhaps TRBD2 as D (6 bases). CDR3 length equals 15 residues. The germline V and J ends were trimmed by 0 bases and 4 bases, with 11 bases remaining between them. CDR1 is MGHDK and CDR2 is SYGVNS in the germline V gene. CDR3 amino acids: CASSEYDGRADTQYF. For the CDR3, the DNA is TGTGCCAGCAGTGAATATGACGGGAGAGCAGATACGCAGTATTTT.

The chain carries TRBV18 and TRBJ2-1, with D perhaps matching TRBD2 (5 bases). Germline V lookup: CDR1 KGHSH, CDR2 LQKENI. V shed 4 bases and J shed 8 bases, with 18 bases lying between them. This CDR3 is built from 15 residues. CDR3 bases: TGTGCCAGCTCACTTTTCTCCGGGAACGACGATGAGCAGTTCTTC. Its translation: CASSLFSGNDDEQFF. Drawing the rest from reference TRBV18 and TRBJ2-1, the complete variable domain is NAGVMQNPRHLVRRRGQEARLRCSPMKGHSHVYWYRQLPEEGLKFMVYLQKENIIDESGMPKERFSAEFPKEGPSILRIQQVVRGDSAAYFCASSLFSGNDDEQFFGPGTRLTVL.

This clone appeared once. Distinct nucleotide sequences in the sample also encode this CDR3. This rearrangement joins TRBV7-3 to TRBJ2-1; D not certain. The V gene's germline CDR1 is SGHTA and CDR2 FQGTGA. This CDR3 has 12 amino acids. The ends were cut back, 1 base at V and 7 bases at J, with 5 bases in the middle. The CDR3 loop reads CASSLNANEQFF. DNA of the CDR3: TGTGCCAGCAGCTTAAATGCGAATGAGCAGTTCTTC. The full variable domain, in which reference TRBV7-3 and TRBJ2-1 provide the parts outside the CDR3, is GAGVSQTPSNKVTEKGKYVELRCDPISGHTALYWYRQSLGQGPEFLIYFQGTGAADDSGLPNDRFFAVRPEGSVSTLKIQRTERGDSAVYLCASSLNANEQFFGPGTRLTVL.

This clone was observed once. The chain uses TRBV7-2 and TRBJ2-5, with 8 bases aligning to TRBD1. CDR1 is SGHTA, CDR2 FQGNSA, per germline. After removal of 2 bases from V and 4 bases from J, the junction contained 6 bases not matched to a gene. The CDR3 runs to 15 residues. DNA of the CDR3: TGTGCCAGCAGCTTATTTGGGACAGGAGGAGAGACCCAGTACTTC. Its translation is CASSLFGTGGETQYF.